This T cell receptor beta chain came from a study of T cell responses to AZD1222 COVID-19 vaccine. Overall study results and limits: Spike-specific TCR breadth and depth grew following two AZD1222 doses. Nearly half of spike-specific TCRs reportedly go after variant regions that carry no mutations. The study identified only six AZD1222 recipients as seropositive at baseline.

TCRdb's copy holds only in-frame clones and misses some; the assay was immunoSEQ multiplex PCR. The table records 100,000 to 150,000 clones, about nine tenths of them present only once. Concerning this clone itself: Its target is not known.

The origin of this receptor is an adult in good health. The sample in question was peripheral blood, obtained on day 0 of MenACWY control vaccination.

The CDR3 DNA follows: TGTGCCAGCAGCCTAGGTACCGGTCAAGGCTATGGCTACACCTTC. It translates to CASSLGTGQGYGYTF. The chain employs TRBV6-6 and TRBJ1-2; D remains ambiguous. V was shortened by 6 bases and J by 4 bases, with 18 bases between the two germline ends. The V gene's germline CDR1 is MNHNY and CDR2 SVGAGI (reference sequence). This CDR3 contains 15 residues.